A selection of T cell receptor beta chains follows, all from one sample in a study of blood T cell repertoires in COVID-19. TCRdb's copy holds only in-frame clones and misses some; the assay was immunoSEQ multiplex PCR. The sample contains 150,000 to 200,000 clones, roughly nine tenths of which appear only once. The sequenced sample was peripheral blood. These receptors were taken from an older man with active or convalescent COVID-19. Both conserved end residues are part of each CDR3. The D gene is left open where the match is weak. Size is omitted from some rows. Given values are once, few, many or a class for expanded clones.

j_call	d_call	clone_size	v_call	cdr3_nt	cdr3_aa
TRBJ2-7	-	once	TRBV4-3	TGCGCCAGCAGCCAAGATACAGAGTCCTACGAGCAGTACTTC	CASSQDTESYEQYF
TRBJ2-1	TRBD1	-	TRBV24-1	TGTGCCACCAGTGTCTCGACAGGGGGCAATCACAATGAGCAGTTCTTC	CATSVSTGGNHNEQFF
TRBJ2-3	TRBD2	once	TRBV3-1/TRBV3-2	TGTGCCAGCAGCCAAACCGGGACTAGCGCAGATACGCAGTATTTT	CASSQTGTSADTQYF
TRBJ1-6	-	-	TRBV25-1	TGTGCCAGCAGTGTGGCAGGCTACAATTCACCCCTCCACTTT	CASSVAGYNSPLHF
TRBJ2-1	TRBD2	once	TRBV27	TGTGCCAGCAGGCCACTAGCGGGGGGGCCGGGGGAGCAGTTCTTC	CASRPLAGGPGEQFF
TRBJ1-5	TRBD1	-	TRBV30	TGTGCCTGGAGTGTCGGGACAGGAGTCCAGCCCCAGCATTTT	CAWSVGTGVQPQHF
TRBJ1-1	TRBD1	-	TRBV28	TGTGCCAGCAGGCCCGGGACAGGGACTTTAACTGAAGCTTTCTTT	CASRPGTGTLTEAFF
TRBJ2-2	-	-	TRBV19	TGTGCCAGTAGTATGGCGCCAGGGAGGAAAGCGAACACCGGGGAGCTGTTTTTT	CASSMAPGRKANTGELFF
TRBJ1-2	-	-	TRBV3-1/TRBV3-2	TGTGCCAGCAGCCAAGATTCAGGGCATGGCTACACCTTC	CASSQDSGHGYTF
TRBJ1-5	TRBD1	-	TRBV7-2	TGTGCCAGCAGCGCCGGGACAGGGAACAATCAGCCCCAGCATTTT	CASSAGTGNNQPQHF
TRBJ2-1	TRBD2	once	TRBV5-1	TGCGCCAGCAGCTTGGGTACTAGCGGGAGAGTAAATGAGCAGTTCTTC	CASSLGTSGRVNEQFF
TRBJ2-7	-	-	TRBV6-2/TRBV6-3	TGTGCCAGCAGCGTACAGATGTCCTACGAGCAGTACTTC	CASSVQMSYEQYF
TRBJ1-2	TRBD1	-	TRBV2	TGTGCCAGCAGTGCGGGACAGGGGCTAAGCTACACCTTC	CASSAGQGLSYTF
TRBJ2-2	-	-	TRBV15	TGTGCCACCAGCAGGGGCGCAGGGGCCGGAACGAACACCGGGGAGCTGTTTTTT	CATSRGAGAGTNTGELFF
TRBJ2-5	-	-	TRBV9	TGTGCCAGCAGCGTAGCCCCAGGGAAGACCCAGTACTTC	CASSVAPGKTQYF
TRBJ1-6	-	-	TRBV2	TGTGCCAGCAGTGCCCGGACGGGGTATTCACCCCTCCACTTT	CASSARTGYSPLHF
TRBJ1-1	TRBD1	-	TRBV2	TGTGCCAGCAGTTACAGGGGGCTTAACACTGAAGCTTTCTTT	CASSYRGLNTEAFF
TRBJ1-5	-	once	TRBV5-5	TGTGCCAGCAGCCTAAACAATCAGCCCCAGCATTTT	CASSLNNQPQHF
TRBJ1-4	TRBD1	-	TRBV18	TGTGCCAGCTCACCTCAAGGACAGGTCCGAAAACTGTTTTTT	CASSPQGQVRKLFF
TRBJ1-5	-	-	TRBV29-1	TGCAGCGTCACGGACAGTAACAATCAGCCCCAGCATTTT	CSVTDSNNQPQHF
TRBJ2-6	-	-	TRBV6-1	TGTGCCAGCAGTGAAGAGGGGCCAGGGTGGGTCTCTGGGGCCAACGTCCTGACTTTC	CASSEEGPGWVSGANVLTF
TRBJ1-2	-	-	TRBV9	TGTGCCAGCAGCGTAGCCCCCTCGACAGCTGGCTACACCTTC	CASSVAPSTAGYTF
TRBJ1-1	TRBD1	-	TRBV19	TGTGCCAGTAGTTTACCCCGGGACAGGGGCCTGTCTGAAGCTTTCTTT	CASSLPRDRGLSEAFF
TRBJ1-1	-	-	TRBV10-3	TGTGCCATCAGTGAGTCCGGGCAGGGGACTGAAGCTTTCTTT	CAISESGQGTEAFF
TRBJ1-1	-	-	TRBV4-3	TGCGCCAGCAGCCGCTCTGGGGAGGGGAGAACTGAAGCTTTCTTT	CASSRSGEGRTEAFF
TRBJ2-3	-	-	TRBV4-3	TGCGCCAGCAGCCAAGGTGTGCGGGGATATAGCACAGATACGCAGTATTTT	CASSQGVRGYSTDTQYF
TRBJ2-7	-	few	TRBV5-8	TGTGCCAGCAGCCCAAAGTCGGGTGAGCAGTACTTC	CASSPKSGEQYF
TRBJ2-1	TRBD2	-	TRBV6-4	TGTGCCAGCAGTATACTAGCGGGGGGGTACAATGAGCAGTTCTTC	CASSILAGGYNEQFF
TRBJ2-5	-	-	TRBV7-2	TGTGCCAGCAGCTTTAAAGAGACCCAGTACTTC	CASSFKETQYF
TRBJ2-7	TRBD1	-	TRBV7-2	TGTGCCAGCAGCTTAGATCGACAGGGTACCTACGAGCAGTACTTC	CASSLDRQGTYEQYF
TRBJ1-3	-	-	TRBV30	TGTGCCTGGAGGATTCCAGGGTCTGGAAACACCATATATTTT	CAWRIPGSGNTIYF
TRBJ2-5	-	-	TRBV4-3	TGCGCCAGCAGCCAAGGGCAGGGGAACCAAGAGACCCAGTACTTC	CASSQGQGNQETQYF
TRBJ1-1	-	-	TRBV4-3	TGCGCCAGCAGCCCATCGAAACAGGCCCCGAACACTGAAGCTTTCTTT	CASSPSKQAPNTEAFF
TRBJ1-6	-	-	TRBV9	TGTGCCAGCAGCACTTCCGGGACTAATGGTTCACCCCTCCACTTT	CASSTSGTNGSPLHF
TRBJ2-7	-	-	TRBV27	TGTGCCAGCAGTCCATCCCTAACTTATACCTACGAGCAGTACTTC	CASSPSLTYTYEQYF
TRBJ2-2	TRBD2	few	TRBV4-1	TGCGCCAGCAGCCCTCTCGGGGGGGTCTCGAACACCGGGGAGCTGTTTTTT	CASSPLGGVSNTGELFF
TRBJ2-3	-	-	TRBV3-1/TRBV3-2	TGTGCCAGCAGCTCGCAGAGCACAGATACGCAGTATTTT	CASSSQSTDTQYF
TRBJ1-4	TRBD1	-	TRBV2	TGTGCCAGCAGTCAGCAGGGGGCGAGAGGTGAAAAACTGTTTTTT	CASSQQGARGEKLFF
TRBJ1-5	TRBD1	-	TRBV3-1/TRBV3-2	TGTGCCAGCAGCCTCGGGACAGTCAGACAGCCCCAGCATTTT	CASSLGTVRQPQHF
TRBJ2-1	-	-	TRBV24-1	TGTGCCACCAGTGATTTGCCTCTAGCGCCTAACAATGAGCAGTTCTTC	CATSDLPLAPNNEQFF
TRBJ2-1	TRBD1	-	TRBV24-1	TGTGCCACCAGTGATTTGAGGGACAGGGCCAATGAGCAGTTCTTC	CATSDLRDRANEQFF
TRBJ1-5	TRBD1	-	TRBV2	TGTGCCAGCTTAGCCGGGACAGGGGGGAGCAATCAGCCCCAGCATTTT	CASLAGTGGSNQPQHF
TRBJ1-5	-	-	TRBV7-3	TGTGCCAGCAGCTTATGGGCAGGGTCAAATCAGCCCCAGCATTTT	CASSLWAGSNQPQHF
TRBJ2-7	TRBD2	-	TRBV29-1	TGCAGCGTTGAAGGTAGCGGGGGCTACGAGCAGTACTTC	CSVEGSGGYEQYF
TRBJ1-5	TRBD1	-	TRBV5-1	TGCGCCAGCAGCTGGGGCAATGACAGGGGGAGCAATCAGCCCCAGCATTTT	CASSWGNDRGSNQPQHF
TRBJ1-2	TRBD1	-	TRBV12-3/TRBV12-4	TGTGCCAGCAGTTTAGAAGGGACAGGGAGTTACACCTTC	CASSLEGTGSYTF
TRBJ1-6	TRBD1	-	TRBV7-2	TGTGCCAGCAGCCTGCAACCCGCCGGACAGGGGGCTTCACCCCTCCACTTT	CASSLQPAGQGASPLHF